Following are 10 T cell receptor beta chains from one sample sequenced in a study of PD-1 blockade in classical Hodgkin lymphoma. Following autologous stem cell transplantation, relapse occurred in every patient, and exposure to brentuximab vedotin varied. The protocol was immunoSEQ multiplex PCR, while the TCRdb copy is restricted to in-frame clones and leaves out a portion. This sample carries fewer than 20,000 clones, approximately 90% of them seen once, and the ten largest clones take about an eighth. The material was peripheral blood mononuclear cells (PBMCs), obtained before the second cycle of nivolumab. The receptor source for this set is a human donor with classical Hodgkin lymphoma.

This rearrangement joins TRBV12-5 to TRBJ2-7; 7 positions agree with TRBD1. The CDR3 length is 13 residues. The junction had 0 bases not matched to a gene; V was cut back by 1 base and J by 3 bases. The V gene's germline CDR1 is LGHNT and CDR2 FRNRAP. The CDR3 DNA sequence: TGTGCTAGTGGTTTGGCAGGGGGCTACGAGCAGTACTTC. It specifies CASGLAGGYEQYF.

The rearrangement links TRBV7-9 to TRBJ1-3, with 7 bases matching TRBD1. The CDR3 consists of 14 residues. V shed 5 bases, J shed 8 bases, and the junction held 9 bases outside the gene matches. CDR1 and CDR2 (germline): SEHNR, FQNEAQ (reference sequence). The CDR3 bases are TGTGCCAGCAGCCTTACAGGGGCCGTTGACACCATATATTTT. Amino acids: CASSLTGAVDTIYF.

The chain is built from TRBV7-9 and TRBJ1-1; 8 positions agree with TRBD1. V lost 3 bases to trimming and J lost 0 bases; unmatched junction nucleotides: 0. Germline loops: CDR1 SEHNR, CDR2 FQNEAQ (reference sequence). This CDR3 is built from 14 residues. Here the CDR3 DNA reads TGTGCCAGCAGCTTGGACAGGGTGAACACTGAAGCTTTCTTT. Translation: CASSLDRVNTEAFF. Drawing the rest from reference TRBV7-9 and TRBJ1-1, the complete variable domain is DTGVSQNPRHKITKRGQNVTFRCDPISEHNRLYWYRQTLGQGPEFLTYFQNEAQLEKSRLLSDRFSAERPKGSFSTLEIQRTEQGDSAMYLCASSLDRVNTEAFFGQGTRLTVV.

This chain links TRBV9 with TRBJ1-1; TRBD1 aligns across 7 bases. The germline V gene encodes CDR1 SGDLS and CDR2 YYNGEE. CDR3 length: 14 amino acids. The V segment lost 6 bases and the J segment 4 bases; nucleotides outside the gene matches: 9. The CDR3: CASTRGGQITEAFF. The CDR3 DNA is TGTGCCAGCACCAGAGGGGGACAGATCACTGAAGCTTTCTTT. The complete variable domain, with remaining parts taken from reference TRBV9 and TRBJ1-1, reads DSGVTQTPKHLITATGQRVTLRCSPRSGDLSVYWYQQSLDQGLQFLIQYYNGEERAKGNILERFSAQQFPDLHSELNLSSLELGDSALYFCASTRGGQITEAFFGQGTRLTVV.

The genes are TRBV5-1 and TRBJ2-7, with a weak D call TRBD1 (6 bases). Germline loops: CDR1 SGHRS, CDR2 YFSETQ. Deletions cut 4 bases from V and 0 bases from J, with 14 bases between. The CDR3 has 15 amino acids. CDR3 DNA: TGCGCCAGCAGCCCGGACAGTCTGAGCTCCTACGAGCAGTACTTC. Protein sequence: CASSPDSLSSYEQYF.

The chain recombines TRBV27 with TRBJ2-1, with 11 positions matching TRBD2. Looked up from germline, CDR1 is MNHEY and CDR2 is SMNVEV (reference sequence). With 1 base clipped from V and 6 bases from J, the junction kept 8 bases outside the gene matches. The CDR3 consists of 17 residues. CDR3 DNA: TGTGCCAGCAGTTTATTGCCACTAGCGGGGGTAGTCAATGAGCAGTTCTTC. This codes for CASSLLPLAGVVNEQFF.

The chain is built from TRBV4-3 and TRBJ2-7; TRBD1 aligns across 7 bases. Losses at the gene ends were 0 bases for V and 2 bases for J; bases not matched to a gene: 1. Germline V CDR1 and CDR2: LGHNA, YSLEER. This CDR3 has 14 residues. CDR3 sequence (DNA): TGCGCCAGCAGCCAAGACGACAGGGCCTACGAGCAGTACTTC. Amino acid sequence: CASSQDDRAYEQYF.

Here the CDR3 DNA reads TGCGCCAGCAGCGGAGATGGAGCGGGGGGCACTGAAGCTTTCTTT. This encodes CASSGDGAGGTEAFF. This chain links TRBV5-1 with TRBJ1-1, with D perhaps TRBD1 (5 bases). Germline assignment: CDR1 SGHRS and CDR2 YFSETQ. The CDR3 extends over 15 amino acids. Between the trimmed V and J ends, which lost 4 bases and 4 bases, there was a span of 17 bases.

Comments on this clone: The same CDR3 is also encoded by other DNA sequences in this sample. CDR3 nucleotide sequence: TGCGCCAGCAGCTTGGGGCAGCTTTATGGCTACACCTTC. Its translation is CASSLGQLYGYTF. The rearrangement uses TRBV5-1 and TRBJ1-2; no reliable D call. CDR1 SGHRS and CDR2 YFSETQ come from the germline V gene. The CDR3 covers 13 residues. V gave up 0 bases and J gave up 5 bases, with 8 bases separating them.

The chain joins TRBV6-1 to TRBJ1-3; D not certain. The CDR3 spans 14 residues. Germline values: CDR1 MNHNS, CDR2 SASEGT. The germline V and J ends were trimmed by 3 bases and 0 bases, with 6 bases remaining between them. The CDR3 nucleotides are TGTGCCAGCAGTGATCGAGTCTCTGGAAACACCATATATTTT. This gives the protein CASSDRVSGNTIYF.